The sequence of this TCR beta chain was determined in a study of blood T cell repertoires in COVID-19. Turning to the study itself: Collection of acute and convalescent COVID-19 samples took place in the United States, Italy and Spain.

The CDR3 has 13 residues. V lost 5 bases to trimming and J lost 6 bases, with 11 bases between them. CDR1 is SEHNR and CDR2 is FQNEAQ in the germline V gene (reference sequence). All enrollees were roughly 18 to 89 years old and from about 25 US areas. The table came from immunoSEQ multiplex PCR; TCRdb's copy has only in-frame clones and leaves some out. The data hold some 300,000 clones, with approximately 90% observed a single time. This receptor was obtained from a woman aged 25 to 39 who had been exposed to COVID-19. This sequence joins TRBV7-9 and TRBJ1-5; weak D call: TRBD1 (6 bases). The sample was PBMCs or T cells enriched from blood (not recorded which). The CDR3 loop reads CASSTTGIQPQHF. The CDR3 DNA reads TGTGCCAGCAGCACGACAGGAATTCAGCCCCAGCATTTT.